This section outlines one TCR beta chain sequence together with its context. Its antigen is as yet unknown. CDR1 is SGHRS, CDR2 YFSETQ, per germline. The CDR3 extends over 17 amino acids. Trimming at V came to 2 bases and at J to 0 bases, leaving 5 bases not matched to a gene. The data derive from a study of T cell responses to AZD1222 COVID-19 vaccine. Study findings and constraints: Donors skewed white British and female; clonal diversity was possibly underestimated. Of spike-specific TCRs, nearly half reportedly target regions left unmutated in variants.

Some second doses came at about 4 weeks and others at about 12 weeks; these were pooled. The assay was immunoSEQ multiplex PCR, and TCRdb's table has in-frame clones only and misses some. The sample lists tens of thousands of clones, approximately 85% occurring once. The V and J genes are TRBV5-1 and TRBJ1-6; 7 nucleotides agree with TRBD1. This receptor was obtained from an adult who received the AZD1222 COVID-19 vaccine. This specimen was peripheral blood, taken 28 days after the second AZD1222 dose. CDR3 loop: CASSLSPGGSYNSPLHF. CDR3 DNA: TGCGCCAGCAGCTTAAGTCCAGGGGGCTCCTATAATTCACCCCTCCACTTT. The variable domain in full, completed from reference TRBV5-1 and TRBJ1-6, reads KAGVTQTPRYLIKTRGQQVTLSCSPISGHRSVSWYQQTPGQGLQFLFEYFSETQRNKGNFPGRFSGRQFSNSRSEMNVSTLELGDSALYLCASSLSPGGSYNSPLHFGNGTRLTVT.